The 26 T cell receptor beta chains presented below share a single source sample, sequenced in a study of graft-versus-host responses after intestinal transplantation. Method: immunoSEQ multiplex PCR; TCRdb's copy keeps in-frame clones and lacks some. The sample includes fewer than 65,000 clones, 89% of them seen just once. These TCRs' antigens remain unknown. The sequenced sample was unstimulated CD4+ T cells sorted from spleen or lymph node cells, obtained before transplant. The receptors were sampled from a human donor who was the organ donor for an intestinal transplant.

The V gene is TRBV9, the J gene TRBJ2-1; D is uncertain. CDR3 size: 14 residues. V lost 0 bases to trimming and J lost 6 bases, with 10 bases between them. Germline-derived CDR1 and CDR2 are SGDLS and YYNGEE. The CDR3 loop reads CASSVGLGSNEQFF. In nucleotides, the CDR3 is TGTGCCAGCAGCGTAGGTCTAGGTTCCAATGAGCAGTTCTTC.

Regarding this clone: At the DNA level, this CDR3 is encoded by other sequences in the same sample as well. V and J are TRBV7-9 and TRBJ1-1; D is unresolved. Looked up from germline, CDR1 is SEHNR and CDR2 is FQNEAQ (reference sequence). This CDR3 contains 13 residues. V lost 3 bases to trimming and J lost 1 base, with 6 bases between them. CDR3 sequence reads: CASSLSGNTEAFF. The DNA of the CDR3 is TGTGCCAGCAGCTTGTCGGGGAACACTGAAGCTTTCTTT.

The chain is built from TRBV4-2 and TRBJ2-1; 10 nucleotides line up with TRBD2. The junction had 6 bases not matched to a gene; V was cut back by 4 bases and J by 0 bases. The CDR3 sequence is 17 residues long. The germline CDR1 and CDR2 sequences are LGHNA and YNFKEQ. CDR3 amino acids: CASSLLLAGSSYNEQFF. CDR3 bases: TGTGCCAGCAGCCTACTACTAGCGGGATCCTCCTACAATGAGCAGTTCTTC.

The CDR3 protein is CASSELQQKVYEQYF. As DNA, the CDR3 is TGTGCCAGCAGTGAATTACAGCAGAAAGTCTACGAGCAGTACTTC. The chain uses TRBV25-1 and TRBJ2-7; D uncertain. Germline V gene data show CDR1 as MGHDK and CDR2 as SYGVNS. The ends were cut back, 1 base at V and 3 bases at J, with 13 bases in the middle. The CDR3 spans 15 residues.

The chain uses TRBV4-2 and TRBJ2-2; a weak D match, TRBD2 (5 bases). Germline V gives CDR1 LGHNA, CDR2 YNFKEQ. Trimming stripped 4 bases from V and 6 bases from J, with 12 bases between. CDR3 size: 14 residues. CDR3: CASSPTTSAGELFF. The CDR3 DNA reads as TGTGCCAGCAGCCCGACAACTAGTGCCGGGGAGCTGTTTTTT.

The chain employs TRBV10-2 and TRBJ1-4; TRBD1 is a possible D gene (5 bases). Per the germline V gene, CDR1 is WSHSY and CDR2 is SAAADI. The CDR3 is made up of 15 amino acids. V was pared by 4 bases and J by 0 bases, with 9 bases between. The CDR3 DNA sequence: TGCGCCAGCAGTGGTACAGGAGCAACTAATGAAAAACTGTTTTTT. This codes for CASSGTGATNEKLFF.

The chain couples TRBV5-1 to TRBJ2-5; 9 bases map to TRBD2. Per germline, CDR1 SGHRS and CDR2 YFSETQ. J was trimmed by 5 bases and V by 5 bases; bases with no gene match: 4. This CDR3 contains 13 residues. CDR3 nucleotides: TGCGCCAGCAGTTGGACTAGCGCGGAGACCCAGTACTTC. It encodes CASSWTSAETQYF.

This clone occurred a few times. The chain is built from TRBV30 and TRBJ1-4; D gene uncertain. Germline assignment: CDR1 GTSNPN and CDR2 SVGIG (reference sequence). The V end was cut by 4 bases, the J end by 8 bases, with 11 bases between. The CDR3 length is 12 residues. CDR3 loop: CAWNGGLEKLFF. The CDR3 DNA follows: TGTGCCTGGAACGGAGGTTTGGAAAAACTGTTTTTT. Full variable domain (rest looked up from reference TRBV30 and TRBJ1-4): SQTIHQWPATLVQPVGSPLSLECTVEGTSNPNLYWYRQAAGRGLQLLFYSVGIGQISSEVPQNLSASRPQDRQFILSSKKLLLSDSGFYLCAWNGGLEKLFFGSGTQLSVL.

This clone was detected once. The J gene is TRBJ1-2, the V gene TRBV9, with D perhaps matching TRBD1 (6 bases). The germline CDR1 and CDR2 sequences are SGDLS and YYNGEE. This CDR3 has 14 amino acids. Trimming removed 3 bases at V and 4 bases at J, with 13 bases between. Here the CDR3 DNA reads TGTGCCAGCAGCGGTCGACAGGTCCGCTATGGCTACACCTTC. It translates to CASSGRQVRYGYTF.

The rearrangement joins TRBV19 to TRBJ2-1, with TRBD2 identical over 14 bases. V gave up 4 bases and J gave up 10 bases; unmatched junction bases: 3. From germline, CDR1 is LNHDA and CDR2 SQIVND (reference sequence). The CDR3 spans 14 residues. For the CDR3, the DNA is TGTGCCAGTAGTAAGGGACTAGCGGGAGTGGAGCAGTTCTTC. Its translation: CASSKGLAGVEQFF.

V usage is TRBV6-5 and J usage is TRBJ1-1; TRBD1 aligns across 9 bases. The J segment lost 3 bases and the V segment lost 8 bases, leaving 10 bases of the junction unmatched. The CDR3 length is 15 residues. CDR1 and CDR2 (germline): MNHEY, SVGAGI. CDR3 in amino acids: CASAGQGRGYTEAFF. The CDR3 coding sequence is TGTGCCAGCGCGGGACAGGGAAGGGGATACACTGAAGCTTTCTTT.

The chain is built from TRBV15 and TRBJ2-5; tentatively, D is TRBD2 (5 bases). Gene TRBJ2-7 matches the end of the DNA better, so the J call may be wrong. In germline, CDR1 is LNHNV, CDR2 YYDKDF (reference sequence). The CDR3 is made up of 14 amino acids. The CDR3 nucleotides are TGTGCCACCAGCAGAGGAGGGAGCAGCTACGAGCAGTACTTC. It translates to CATSRGGSSYEQYF.

The chain recombines TRBV13 with TRBJ2-5; 9 bases align to TRBD1. J gave up 1 base and V 0 bases, and 6 bases lay outside the gene matches. The CDR3 sequence is 17 residues long. Germline V CDR1 and CDR2: PRHDT, FYEKMQ (reference sequence). The CDR3 loop reads CASSLGRQGVFQETQYF. As DNA, the CDR3 is TGTGCCAGCAGCTTAGGGCGACAGGGGGTGTTCCAAGAGACCCAGTACTTC.

This chain joins TRBV18 and TRBJ2-5, with TRBD1 matching 9 bases. CDR1 KGHSH and CDR2 LQKENI come from the germline V gene. Trimming at V came to 4 bases and at J to 4 bases, leaving 1 base not matched to a gene. The CDR3 sequence is 13 residues long. The CDR3: CASSLDRGETQYF. The CDR3 DNA follows: TGTGCCAGCTCACTGGACAGGGGAGAGACCCAGTACTTC.

The chain carries TRBV11-3 and TRBJ2-2; no clear D gene. Germline assignment: CDR1 SGHNT and CDR2 YENEEA. The CDR3 covers 15 residues. Trimming shortened V by 0 bases and J by 6 bases, and 11 bases separated the two germline ends. DNA of the CDR3: TGTGCCAGCAGCTTAGATCACGGTGGTTCCGGGGAGCTGTTTTTT. It codes for CASSLDHGGSGELFF. The full variable domain, completed using reference TRBV11-3 and TRBJ2-2, is EAGVVQSPRYKIIEKKQPVAFWCNPISGHNTLYWYLQNLGQGPELLIRYENEEAVDDSQLPKDRFSAERLKGVDSTLKIQPAELGDSAVYLCASSLDHGGSGELFFGEGSRLTVL.

This clone has just a few counts. The CDR3 DNA reads TGTGCCAGCAGCTTGGATAGTGGGACAGGGAACGAGCAGTACTTC. It specifies CASSLDSGTGNEQYF. The rearrangement joins TRBV5-4 to TRBJ2-7, with 9 bases lining up with TRBD1. V was pared by 0 bases and J by 5 bases, with 6 bases of the junction left unmatched. The CDR3 runs to 15 residues. The germline gives CDR1 SGHNT, CDR2 YYREEE (reference sequence).

The chain is built from TRBV4-2 and TRBJ2-1; a possible D gene is TRBD2 (5 bases). Germline CDR1 is LGHNA and CDR2 is YNFKEQ. This CDR3 region has 16 residues. Trimming removed 2 bases at V and 1 base at J, with 12 bases between. This CDR3 is CASSQMLPGSYNEQFF. Written as DNA, the CDR3 is TGTGCCAGCAGCCAAATGTTACCGGGATCCTACAATGAGCAGTTCTTC.

The chain combines TRBV6-4 with TRBJ1-1, with TRBD1 matching 8 bases. The junction had 3 bases not matched to a gene; V was cut back by 4 bases and J by 5 bases. CDR3 length: 13 residues. Per the germline V gene, CDR1 is MRHNA and CDR2 is SNTAGT. The CDR3 nucleotides read TGTGCCAGCAGTGTCGACAGGGGAACTGAAGCTTTCTTT. This codes for CASSVDRGTEAFF.

The rearrangement joins TRBV28 to TRBJ2-7; 12 nucleotides agree with TRBD1. Germline V gene lookup returns CDR1 MDHEN and CDR2 SYDVKM. Trimming cost V 4 bases and J 7 bases; bases outside gene matches: 8. This CDR3 comprises 15 residues. The CDR3 DNA reads TGTGCCAGCAGTTGGGACCGGGACAGGGGGCGAGAGCAGTACTTC. It encodes CASSWDRDRGREQYF.

This sequence joins TRBV10-3 and TRBJ2-7; 8 bases are a match to TRBD2. Losses at the gene ends were 4 bases for V and 2 bases for J; bases not matched to a gene: 10. This CDR3 is 16 amino acids long. In germline, CDR1 is ENHRY, CDR2 SYGVKD. CDR3 amino acids: CAISGSREGHPYEQYF. The CDR3 region has the DNA TGTGCCATCAGTGGATCCCGGGAGGGCCACCCCTACGAGCAGTACTTC.

The chain carries TRBV19 and TRBJ2-3; 7 bases map to TRBD2. Germline V gene lookup returns CDR1 LNHDA and CDR2 SQIVND (reference sequence). Losses at the gene ends were 6 bases for V and 4 bases for J; bases not matched to a gene: 4. There are 13 residues in the CDR3. The CDR3: CASSLGLADTQYF. CDR3 coding DNA: TGTGCCAGTAGCCTCGGACTAGCAGATACGCAGTATTTT.

This clone came up once. V is TRBV5-1 and J is TRBJ2-3; 7 bases match TRBD1. Trimming at V came to 3 bases and at J to 10 bases, leaving 5 bases not matched to a gene. The CDR3 sequence is 12 residues long. CDR1 SGHRS and CDR2 YFSETQ come from the germline V gene. CDR3 nucleotides: TGCGCCAGCAGCTACCAGGGGGACCCGCAGTATTTT. Amino acid sequence: CASSYQGDPQYF.

This chain uses TRBV10-2 with TRBJ2-4, with D maybe TRBD2 (5 bases). The germline V and J ends were trimmed by 3 bases and 12 bases, with 21 bases remaining between them. CDR3 length equals 15 residues. Germline V CDR1 and CDR2: WSHSY, SAAADI. As DNA, the CDR3 is TGCGCCAGCAGTGAACCAGCGGCCACCCATGGGAATCAGTACTTC. This translates into CASSEPAATHGNQYF.

The gene calls are TRBV28 and TRBJ2-7; the match to TRBD2 covers 8 bases. The V and J ends lost 6 bases and 1 base, in that order; junction bases with no gene match: 2. The CDR3 sequence is 13 residues long. CDR1 is MDHEN, CDR2 SYDVKM, per germline. This chain's CDR3 is CASRLAGSYEQYF. As DNA, the CDR3 is TGTGCCAGCAGGCTAGCGGGTTCCTACGAGCAGTACTTC.

The rearrangement joins TRBV28 to TRBJ2-3, with 16 nucleotides matching TRBD2. The length of the CDR3 is 19 residues. V trimming: 5 bases; J trimming: 6 bases; junction bases outside the gene matches: 14. Germline V gene sequence: CDR1 MDHEN, CDR2 SYDVKM. The CDR3 sequence is CASSRQGLAGGSPRDTQYF. The CDR3 DNA follows: TGTGCCAGCAGTCGCCAGGGACTAGCGGGAGGGAGCCCGAGGGATACGCAGTATTTT.

The chain is built from TRBV19 and TRBJ1-1, with a possible D match to TRBD1 (6 bases). Between the trimmed V and J ends, which lost 6 bases and 6 bases, there was a span of 11 bases. The CDR3 loop spans 12 amino acids. Germline V lookup: CDR1 LNHDA, CDR2 SQIVND (reference sequence). Written as DNA, the CDR3 is TGTGCCAGTAGGAGGGGGATCGCTGAAGCTTTCTTT. This encodes CASRRGIAEAFF.